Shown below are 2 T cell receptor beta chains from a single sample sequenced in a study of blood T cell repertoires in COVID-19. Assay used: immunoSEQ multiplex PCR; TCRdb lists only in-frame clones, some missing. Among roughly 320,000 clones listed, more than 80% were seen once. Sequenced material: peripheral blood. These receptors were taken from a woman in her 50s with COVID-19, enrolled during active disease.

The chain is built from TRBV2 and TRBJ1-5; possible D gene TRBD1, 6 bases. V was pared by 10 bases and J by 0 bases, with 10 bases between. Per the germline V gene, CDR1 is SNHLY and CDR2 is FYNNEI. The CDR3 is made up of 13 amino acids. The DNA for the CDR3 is TGTGCCACGAGGACAGATAGCAATCAGCCCCAGCATTTT. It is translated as CATRTDSNQPQHF.

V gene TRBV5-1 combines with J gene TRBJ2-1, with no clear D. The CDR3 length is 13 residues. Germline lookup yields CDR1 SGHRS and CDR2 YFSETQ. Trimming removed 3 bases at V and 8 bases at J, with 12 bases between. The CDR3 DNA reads TGCGCCAGCAGCTCCTCTAGGTCGTATGAGCAGTTCTTC. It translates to CASSSSRSYEQFF.